This T cell receptor beta chain stems from a study of identical twins. TCRdb analysed the 5' RACE reads with MiXCR anew, one entry per CDR3 protein. The data contain about 250,000 distinct CDR3 sequences, approximately 8.6% of them singletons. The CDR3 spans 17 residues. V was trimmed by 3 bases and J by 2 bases, leaving 16 bases between them. CDR1 is SGHAT and CDR2 is FQNNGV in the germline V gene. These data also featured in a second study, about yellow fever vaccine responses in identical twins.

The sequenced sample consisted of CD8+ T cells sorted from blood. The V gene is TRBV11-2, the J gene TRBJ2-2; D perhaps matches TRBD2 (5 bases). The clonotype comes from a young woman in good health. The CDR3 reads CASSFGPTRANTGELFF. Written as DNA, the CDR3 is TGTGCCAGCAGCTTTGGCCCCACGCGGGCTAACACCGGGGAGCTGTTTTTT. The complete variable domain, with remaining parts taken from reference TRBV11-2 and TRBJ2-2, reads EAGVAQSPRYKIIEKRQSVAFWCNPISGHATLYWYQQILGQGPKLLIQFQNNGVVDDSQLPKDRFSAERLKGVDSTLKIQPAKLEDSAVYLCASSFGPTRANTGELFFGEGSRLTVL.